The next 6 T cell receptor beta chains were all read from a single sample in a study of blood T cell repertoires in COVID-19. Only in-frame clones appear in the TCRdb table, and some are missing; sequencing was by immunoSEQ multiplex PCR. The sample holds just over 300,000 clones, 87% seen once. The sample comprised PBMCs or T cells enriched from blood (not recorded which). The receptor source for this set is a woman aged 18-35 years who had recovered from COVID-19.

The chain joins TRBV14 to TRBJ2-2; 8 bases map to TRBD1. Germline V gives CDR1 SGHDN, CDR2 FVKESK. With V trimmed by 1 base and J by 6 bases, 16 bases remained unmatched. The CDR3 is 19 amino acids. The CDR3 is CASSQVSRGPNQGPGELFF. CDR3 sequence (DNA): TGTGCCAGCAGCCAAGTTAGCAGGGGGCCAAACCAGGGCCCCGGGGAGCTGTTTTTT.

This clone was seen just once. This chain joins TRBV7-8 and TRBJ2-7; tentative D call: TRBD1 (6 bases). The CDR3 runs to 18 residues. Germline CDR1 SGHVS, CDR2 FQNEAQ. The ends were cut back, 0 bases at V and 1 base at J, with 19 bases in the middle. CDR3 DNA sequence: TGTGCCAGCAGCTTAGCGTCGGTTGGACAGTTCCCTTCCTACGAGCAGTACTTC. This translates into CASSLASVGQFPSYEQYF.

The J gene is TRBJ2-7, the V gene TRBV5-4, with 14 nucleotides matching TRBD2. Per germline, CDR1 SGHNT and CDR2 YYREEE (reference sequence). The CDR3 contains 15 residues. The V and J ends lost 4 bases and 7 bases, in that order; junction bases with no gene match: 7. CDR3 in DNA: TGTGCCAGCAGCCCGGGACTAGCGGGAGATCGTGAGCAGTACTTC. Residues: CASSPGLAGDREQYF.

The chain is built from TRBV2 and TRBJ2-1; maybe TRBD1 (6 bases). CDR3 length: 14 amino acids. CDR1 and CDR2 from the germline V gene are SNHLY and FYNNEI. The V end was cut by 3 bases, the J end by 6 bases, with 12 bases between. CDR3 nucleotides: TGTGCCAGCAGTGACGTGGCAGGGGTCAATGAGCAGTTCTTC. This encodes CASSDVAGVNEQFF.

The V gene is TRBV4-2, the J gene TRBJ2-3; 10 bases align to TRBD2. The J segment lost 7 bases and the V segment lost 1 base, leaving 11 bases of the junction unmatched. The CDR3 is 17 amino acids. Germline-derived CDR1 and CDR2 are LGHNA and YNFKEQ. The CDR3 nucleotides are TGTGCCAGCAGCCAAGGTCCTAAAGCGGGGGGGCAAAATACGCAGTATTTT. This translates into CASSQGPKAGGQNTQYF.

This chain links TRBV7-6 with TRBJ2-5, with 11 bases matching TRBD2. The CDR3 spans 16 residues. Germline V gives CDR1 SGHVS, CDR2 FNYEAQ. Germline trimming cut 4 bases from V and 4 bases from J; bases unmatched to any gene: 8. The CDR3 coding sequence is TGTGCCAGCAGCTCCCCTTTAGCGGGAGGGAGAGAGACCCAGTACTTC. Its protein is CASSSPLAGGRETQYF.